This TCR beta chain was sequenced in a study of cytomegalovirus exposure and HLA in healthy donors. A multiplex PCR was run with 60 Vbeta primers and 13 Jbeta primers. The protocol was immunoSEQ multiplex PCR, while the TCRdb copy is restricted to in-frame clones and leaves out a portion. The table shows 180,000 or so clones, with more than 75% occurring only once. The trim removed 4 bases at V and 2 bases at J, leaving 8 bases unmatched. This CDR3 has 16 amino acids. Germline V CDR1 and CDR2: MGHRA, YSYEKL. The chain uses TRBV4-1 and TRBJ2-3, with TRBD2 matching 8 bases. The sequenced material came from PBMCs. The sequence came from a middle-aged man in good health and CMV-seronegative. The CDR3 region has the DNA TGCGCCAGCAGCCGAGGAGGGACTAGGGACACAGATACGCAGTATTTT. Amino acids: CASSRGGTRDTDTQYF.